Listed below are T cell receptor beta chains from one sample, sequenced in a study of cytomegalovirus exposure and HLA in healthy donors. Assay used: immunoSEQ multiplex PCR; TCRdb lists only in-frame clones, some missing. This sample has some 200,000 clones, with approximately 83% found just once. The sequencing sample was made of PBMCs. These TCRs come from a boy between 2 and 10 years old in good health and CMV-seronegative. CDR3s include the opening cysteine and the closing phenylalanine or tryptophan. The order of the fields is D gene, J gene, V gene, clone size, CDR3 DNA, CDR3 protein. D genes are given only for firm matches. Not every row has a clone size; where given, it reads once, few, many or a size class.

d_gene: TRBD1; j_gene: TRBJ2-7; v_gene: TRBV7-2; abundance: .; CDR3nt: TGTGCCAGCAGCTTAGACAGGGGGCAAGACGAGCAGTACTTC; CDR3aa: CASSLDRGQDEQYF
d_gene: .; j_gene: TRBJ2-5; v_gene: TRBV10-3; abundance: .; CDR3nt: TGTGCCATCAGTGAGAACGGGCAAGAGACCCAGTACTTC; CDR3aa: CAISENGQETQYF
d_gene: TRBD1; j_gene: TRBJ2-7; v_gene: TRBV5-1; abundance: .; CDR3nt: TGCGCCAGCAGCGACCGGGACAGGGGTAACTACGAGCAGTACTTC; CDR3aa: CASSDRDRGNYEQYF
d_gene: TRBD1; j_gene: TRBJ1-2; v_gene: TRBV4-1; abundance: .; CDR3nt: TGCGCCAGCAGCTCGCCGGCAGGGACAGAGTATGGCTACACCTTC; CDR3aa: CASSSPAGTEYGYTF
d_gene: .; j_gene: TRBJ2-5; v_gene: TRBV29-1; abundance: .; CDR3nt: TGCAGCGTTGAAATCAGGATCCAAGAGACCCAGTACTTC; CDR3aa: CSVEIRIQETQYF
d_gene: .; j_gene: TRBJ2-7; v_gene: TRBV4-2; abundance: .; CDR3nt: TGTGCCAGCAGCCAGGGCGACAGCCCCAACCAATCCTACGAGCAGTACTTC; CDR3aa: CASSQGDSPNQSYEQYF
d_gene: .; j_gene: TRBJ2-7; v_gene: TRBV20-1; abundance: .; CDR3nt: TGCAGTGCTAGAGGGCCCTACGAGCAGTACTTC; CDR3aa: CSARGPYEQYF
d_gene: TRBD1; j_gene: TRBJ1-5; v_gene: TRBV6-5; abundance: .; CDR3nt: TGTGCCAGCAGGCACAGGGGGGAAGGCAATCAGCCCCAGCATTTT; CDR3aa: CASRHRGEGNQPQHF
d_gene: .; j_gene: TRBJ2-5; v_gene: TRBV6-1; abundance: .; CDR3nt: TGTGCCAGCACCCCGGTGAAAACTCAAGAGACCCAGTACTTC; CDR3aa: CASTPVKTQETQYF
d_gene: TRBD1; j_gene: TRBJ2-1; v_gene: TRBV2; abundance: .; CDR3nt: TGTGCCAGCAGTGAGGACAGGGTCAGCAATGAGCAGTTCTTC; CDR3aa: CASSEDRVSNEQFF
d_gene: .; j_gene: TRBJ2-1; v_gene: TRBV7-9; abundance: once; CDR3nt: TGTGCCAGCAGCTTAGGGGAGGGGGATGAGCAGTTCTTC; CDR3aa: CASSLGEGDEQFF
d_gene: TRBD1; j_gene: TRBJ2-1; v_gene: TRBV5-1; abundance: once; CDR3nt: TGCGCCAGCAGCGGCCGGACAGGCTACCCCTACAATGAGCAGTTCTTC; CDR3aa: CASSGRTGYPYNEQFF
d_gene: .; j_gene: TRBJ1-4; v_gene: TRBV6-1; abundance: once; CDR3nt: TGTGCCAGCAGAGGGGCAACTAATGAAAAACTGTTTTTT; CDR3aa: CASRGATNEKLFF
d_gene: TRBD1; j_gene: TRBJ2-7; v_gene: TRBV4-3; abundance: .; CDR3nt: TGCGCCAGCAGCCAAGACTATGGACAGGGGGGGTACGAGCAGTACTTC; CDR3aa: CASSQDYGQGGYEQYF
d_gene: .; j_gene: TRBJ1-1; v_gene: TRBV5-1; abundance: .; CDR3nt: TGCGCCAGCAGCTTGGGGGCAGGAGAAGCTTTCTTT; CDR3aa: CASSLGAGEAFF
d_gene: .; j_gene: TRBJ2-2; v_gene: TRBV2; abundance: .; CDR3nt: TGTGCTAGCAGTGAAGGGGGCGGGGGGCGAGGCGGGGAGCTGTTTTTT; CDR3aa: CASSEGGGGRGGELFF
d_gene: .; j_gene: TRBJ1-1; v_gene: TRBV28; abundance: .; CDR3nt: TGTGCCAGCAGTTTCCATCCGGGACACCCGAACACTGAAGCTTTCTTT; CDR3aa: CASSFHPGHPNTEAFF
d_gene: .; j_gene: TRBJ2-1; v_gene: TRBV28; abundance: .; CDR3nt: TGTGCCAGCAGTTTGAGGGTTGATTTGTACAATGAGCAGTTCTTC; CDR3aa: CASSLRVDLYNEQFF
d_gene: .; j_gene: TRBJ1-1; v_gene: TRBV30; abundance: .; CDR3nt: TGTGCCTGGACCCTAGTGGTCTCCACTGAAGCTTTCTTT; CDR3aa: CAWTLVVSTEAFF
d_gene: .; j_gene: TRBJ1-4; v_gene: TRBV2; abundance: .; CDR3nt: TGTGCCAGCCTATCGGACAGAACTAATGAAAAACTGTTTTTT; CDR3aa: CASLSDRTNEKLFF
d_gene: .; j_gene: TRBJ2-7; v_gene: TRBV6-1; abundance: .; CDR3nt: TGTGCCAGCAGTGAAGTAGGACTCGAGCAGTACTTC; CDR3aa: CASSEVGLEQYF
d_gene: TRBD1; j_gene: TRBJ1-6; v_gene: TRBV7-2; abundance: few; CDR3nt: TGTGCCAGCAGCTTGCAGGGGGTAGAGAATTCACCCCTCCACTTT; CDR3aa: CASSLQGVENSPLHF
d_gene: TRBD2; j_gene: TRBJ2-3; v_gene: TRBV5-1; abundance: .; CDR3nt: TGCGCCAGCAGCTTGGGGACTAGCGGAGGCACAGATACGCAGTATTTT; CDR3aa: CASSLGTSGGTDTQYF
d_gene: .; j_gene: TRBJ2-3; v_gene: TRBV6-5; abundance: .; CDR3nt: TGTGCCAGCAGGCGACAGTTTGCATCCACAGATACGCAGTATTTT; CDR3aa: CASRRQFASTDTQYF
d_gene: TRBD2; j_gene: TRBJ2-5; v_gene: TRBV5-4; abundance: .; CDR3nt: TGTGCCGTCCGTTTAGCGGGGGGGCAGGGGACCCAGTACTTC; CDR3aa: CAVRLAGGQGTQYF
d_gene: .; j_gene: TRBJ2-5; v_gene: TRBV5-1; abundance: .; CDR3nt: TGCGCCAGCAGCTTGGGACTAGGAGGAGAGACCCAGTACTTC; CDR3aa: CASSLGLGGETQYF
d_gene: TRBD1; j_gene: TRBJ1-2; v_gene: TRBV7-9; abundance: .; CDR3nt: TGTGCCAGCAGCTTAGCAGGGGGCCATGGCTACACCTTC; CDR3aa: CASSLAGGHGYTF
d_gene: TRBD1; j_gene: TRBJ2-7; v_gene: TRBV5-1; abundance: .; CDR3nt: TGCGCCAGCAGCCCAGGACAGGGCGAGCAGTACTTC; CDR3aa: CASSPGQGEQYF
d_gene: TRBD1; j_gene: TRBJ1-2; v_gene: TRBV7-2; abundance: .; CDR3nt: TGTGCCAGCAGCCAAATAGGACAGGGGGTTCACTATGGCTACACCTTC; CDR3aa: CASSQIGQGVHYGYTF
d_gene: .; j_gene: TRBJ2-7; v_gene: TRBV7-8; abundance: once; CDR3nt: TGTGCCAGCAGCTTAGACCAGGGGAGAGCCTACGAGCAGTACTTC; CDR3aa: CASSLDQGRAYEQYF
d_gene: TRBD1; j_gene: TRBJ2-7; v_gene: TRBV4-3; abundance: .; CDR3nt: TGCGCCAGCAGCCAAGAGACAGGGGGGATCTACGAGCAGTACTTC; CDR3aa: CASSQETGGIYEQYF
d_gene: TRBD1; j_gene: TRBJ2-6; v_gene: TRBV14; abundance: .; CDR3nt: TGTGCCAGCAGCTCACAGGGGTCCGGGGCCAACGTCCTGACTTTC; CDR3aa: CASSSQGSGANVLTF
d_gene: TRBD2; j_gene: TRBJ2-4; v_gene: TRBV25-1; abundance: few; CDR3nt: TGTGCCAGCAGTGCCGCGGGGGGGCCTACCAAAAACATTCAGTACTTC; CDR3aa: CASSAAGGPTKNIQYF
d_gene: TRBD1; j_gene: TRBJ2-3; v_gene: TRBV19; abundance: .; CDR3nt: TGTGCCAGCGCCGGGACAGACGCTAGCACAGATACGCAGTATTTT; CDR3aa: CASAGTDASTDTQYF
d_gene: TRBD1; j_gene: TRBJ1-6; v_gene: TRBV2; abundance: .; CDR3nt: TGTGCCAGCAGTGAGGTGGGGTACAGGGGCAGGGGATATGGTTCACCCCTCCACTTT; CDR3aa: CASSEVGYRGRGYGSPLHF
d_gene: .; j_gene: TRBJ2-3; v_gene: TRBV19; abundance: once; CDR3nt: TGTGCCAGTAGCCTCCGGACGGGAATTCCAGATACGCAGTATTTT; CDR3aa: CASSLRTGIPDTQYF
d_gene: TRBD2; j_gene: TRBJ2-3; v_gene: TRBV30; abundance: .; CDR3nt: TGTGCCTGGAAAGAAACTAGCGGCACAGATACGCAGTATTTT; CDR3aa: CAWKETSGTDTQYF
d_gene: .; j_gene: TRBJ2-7; v_gene: TRBV7-8; abundance: .; CDR3nt: TGTGCCAGCAGCGCGCGAGCCTACGAGCAGTACTTC; CDR3aa: CASSARAYEQYF
d_gene: .; j_gene: TRBJ1-4; v_gene: TRBV10-3; abundance: .; CDR3nt: TGTGCCATCAGTGACGGGGTGGAAAAACTGTTTTTT; CDR3aa: CAISDGVEKLFF
d_gene: TRBD1; j_gene: TRBJ2-7; v_gene: TRBV5-1; abundance: .; CDR3nt: TGCGCCAGCAGCGTCCGGGACAGGGACCACGAGCAGTACTTC; CDR3aa: CASSVRDRDHEQYF
d_gene: TRBD2; j_gene: TRBJ2-7; v_gene: TRBV7-8; abundance: .; CDR3nt: TGTGCCAGCAGCCCTCGACTAGCGGGGAGCTCCTACGAGCAGTACTTC; CDR3aa: CASSPRLAGSSYEQYF
d_gene: .; j_gene: TRBJ1-2; v_gene: TRBV1; abundance: .; CDR3nt: TGCACCAGCAGCCAAGATCGAGGCAGGGTCTATGGCTACACCTTC; CDR3aa: CTSSQDRGRVYGYTF
d_gene: TRBD2; j_gene: TRBJ2-5; v_gene: TRBV10-3; abundance: .; CDR3nt: TGCGCTAGCGGGGGGGAATTGAAAGAGACCCAGTACTTC; CDR3aa: CASGGELKETQYF
d_gene: .; j_gene: TRBJ1-5; v_gene: TRBV19; abundance: .; CDR3nt: TGTGCCAGTAGTCCACCGGGTGCATCATCGTATAGCAATCAGCCCCAGCATTTT; CDR3aa: CASSPPGASSYSNQPQHF
d_gene: TRBD1; j_gene: TRBJ2-7; v_gene: TRBV27; abundance: .; CDR3nt: TGTGCCAGCAGTTCTCGGACAGGGAGCTCACACGAGCAGTACTTC; CDR3aa: CASSSRTGSSHEQYF
d_gene: TRBD1; j_gene: TRBJ2-7; v_gene: TRBV5-6; abundance: once; CDR3nt: TGTGCCAGCAGCACGGACAGGGGGACCCCCTACGAGCAGTACTTC; CDR3aa: CASSTDRGTPYEQYF